This TCR beta chain was recorded in a study of PD-1 blockade in mismatch repair-deficient tumors. At the level of the study: Patients had fewer than 15 mismatch repair-deficient cancer types and were previously treated and progressing. Study-level findings and limits: Tumor-resident clones, often absent from pretreatment blood, expanded after pembrolizumab and then contracted.

The germline CDR1 and CDR2 sequences are MNHEY and SMNVEV (reference sequence). V was clipped by 6 bases and J by 5 bases; unmatched bases: 6. The CDR3 extends over 14 amino acids. Mismatch repair deficiency was confirmed in all patients, by PCR or immunohistochemistry. TCRs were sequenced from a few patients responding to pembrolizumab. Turning to this clone: Its antigen is unidentified.

Assay used: immunoSEQ multiplex PCR; TCRdb lists only in-frame clones, some missing. The sample yields roughly 110,000 clones, 65% to 80% seen once. This clonotype was sampled from an adult with mismatch repair-deficient cancer. The sequencing used peripheral blood, collected approximately 60 weeks after starting pembrolizumab. The rearrangement uses TRBV27 and TRBJ1-4; 7 nucleotides agree with TRBD1. The CDR3 DNA reads TGTGCCAGCAGGCAGACAGGGTGGAATGAAAAACTGTTTTTT. It is translated as CASRQTGWNEKLFF.